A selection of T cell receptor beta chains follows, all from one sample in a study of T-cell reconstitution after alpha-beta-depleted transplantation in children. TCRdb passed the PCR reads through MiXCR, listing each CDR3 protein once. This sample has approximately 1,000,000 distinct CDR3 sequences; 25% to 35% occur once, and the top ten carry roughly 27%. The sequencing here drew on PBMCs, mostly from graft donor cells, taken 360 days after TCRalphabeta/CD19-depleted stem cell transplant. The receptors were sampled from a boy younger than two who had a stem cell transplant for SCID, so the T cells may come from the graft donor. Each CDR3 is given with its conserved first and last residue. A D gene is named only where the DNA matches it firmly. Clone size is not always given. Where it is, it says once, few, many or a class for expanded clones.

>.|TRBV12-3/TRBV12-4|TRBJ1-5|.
TGTGCCAGCAGTTCAACAGGGATTTGGGCGCCCCAGCATTTT
CASSSTGIWAPQHF
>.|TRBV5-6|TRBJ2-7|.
TGTGCCAGCAGCTTCAGGGGACACGAGCAGTACTTC
CASSFRGHEQYF
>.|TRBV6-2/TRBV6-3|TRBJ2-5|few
TGTGCCAGCGGGCGTTACAGTCAAGAGACCCAGTACTTC
CASGRYSQETQYF
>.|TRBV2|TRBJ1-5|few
TGTGCCAGCAGTGAGGTCCAGGGGAGACAGCCCCAGCATTTT
CASSEVQGRQPQHF
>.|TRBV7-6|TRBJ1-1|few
TGTGCCAGCAGCGCCGTGGGGGGTATGAACACTGAAGCTTTCTTT
CASSAVGGMNTEAFF
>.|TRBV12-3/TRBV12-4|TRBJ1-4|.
TGTGCCAGCAGTCCTTTTACATCTCGTTTAGACGAAAAACTGTTTTTT
CASSPFTSRLDEKLFF
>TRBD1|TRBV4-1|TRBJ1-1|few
TGCGCCAGCAGGCACGTGGGGAGGGGGCTCATGAACACTGAAGCTTTCTTT
CASRHVGRGLMNTEAFF
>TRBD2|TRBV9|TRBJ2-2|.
TGTGCCAGCAGAGAAGAACGGGGGGGCCCGAACACCGGGGAGCTGTTTTTT
CASREERGGPNTGELFF
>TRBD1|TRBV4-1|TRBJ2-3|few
TGCGCCATTTCCCGGGACAGGGTTGGCGCAGATACGCAGTATTTT
CAISRDRVGADTQYF
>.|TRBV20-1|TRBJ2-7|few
TGCAGTGCTAGACCCTCTCCGCAGGCGCTCTCCTACGAGCAGTACTTC
CSARPSPQALSYEQYF
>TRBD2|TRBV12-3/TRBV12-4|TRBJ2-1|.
TGTGCCAGCAGTCACGGGGGGGCAGGGGAGAATGAGCAGTTCTTC
CASSHGGAGENEQFF
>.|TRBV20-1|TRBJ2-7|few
TGCAGTGCTAGAGGCGGGAGACAGGGGAGGGCCGAGCAGTACTTC
CSARGGRQGRAEQYF
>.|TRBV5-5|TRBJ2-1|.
TGTGCCAGCAGCGCGGCCGTCAATGAGCAGTTCTTC
CASSAAVNEQFF
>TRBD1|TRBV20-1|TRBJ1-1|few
TGCAGTGCCAAAAGGGACAGGGCCAACACTGAAGCTTTCTTT
CSAKRDRANTEAFF
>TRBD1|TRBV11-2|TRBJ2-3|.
TGTGCCAGCAGCGCCACAGGGGGGCTATCACGCGCAGATACGCAGTATTTT
CASSATGGLSRADTQYF
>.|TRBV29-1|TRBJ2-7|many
TGCAGCGTTGAAGGGATAGACCTCGAGCAGTACTTC
CSVEGIDLEQYF
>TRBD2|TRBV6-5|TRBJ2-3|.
TGTGCCAGCCGGGGGGGGCCGGGTACGCAGTATTTT
CASRGGPGTQYF
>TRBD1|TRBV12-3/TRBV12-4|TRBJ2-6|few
TGTGCCAGCAGAGACAGGGGGTGGCCTGGGGCCAACGTCCTGACTTTC
CASRDRGWPGANVLTF
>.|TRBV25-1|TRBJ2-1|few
TGTGCCAGCAGTGAGGCCGGGACCTCACGCACCGAGCAGTTCTTC
CASSEAGTSRTEQFF
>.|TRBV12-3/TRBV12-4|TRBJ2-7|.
TGTGCCAGCAGTCCGGCCAGGAAGGGGGGCTACGAGCAGTACTTC
CASSPARKGGYEQYF
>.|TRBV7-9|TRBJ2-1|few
TGTGCCAGCAGCTTAGCTAGCACCAATGAGCAGTTCTTC
CASSLASTNEQFF
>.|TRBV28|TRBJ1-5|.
TGTGCCAGCAGGGGGGATATCCGGCCCCAGCATTTT
CASRGDIRPQHF
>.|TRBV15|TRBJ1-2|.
TGTGCCACCAGCAGAGATCGAGGGCCCAGGGGTTTCGGCTACACCTTC
CATSRDRGPRGFGYTF
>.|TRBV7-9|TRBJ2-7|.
TGTGCCAGCAGCTTAGGGCAGGGATCCTCTGGCGACGAGCAGTACTTC
CASSLGQGSSGDEQYF
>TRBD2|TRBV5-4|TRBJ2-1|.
TGTGCCAGCAGCTTGGCGGGCGGGAGTAGCTCCTACAATGAGCAGTTCTTC
CASSLAGGSSSYNEQFF
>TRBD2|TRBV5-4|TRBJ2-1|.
TGTGCCAGCAGTTATGGACTAGCGGGGTACAATGAGCAGTTCTTC
CASSYGLAGYNEQFF
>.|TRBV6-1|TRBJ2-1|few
TGTGCCAGCAGGGGAATTGGCTCCTACAATGAGCAGTTCTTC
CASRGIGSYNEQFF
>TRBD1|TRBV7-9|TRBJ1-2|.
TGTGCCAGCAGCCTTGGGGGACAGCCACTTAACTATGGCTACACCTTC
CASSLGGQPLNYGYTF
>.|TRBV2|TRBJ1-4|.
TGTGCCAGCACTAAAGGGATTCGTTATGAAAAACTGTTTTTT
CASTKGIRYEKLFF
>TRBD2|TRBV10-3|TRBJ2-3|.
TGTGCCATCAGTGAAAGACTAGCGGGGGGGCTCGGTACGCAGTATTTT
CAISERLAGGLGTQYF
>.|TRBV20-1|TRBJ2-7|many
TGCAGTGCCCAAGGGGTGCTGGTCGGCGAGCAGTACTTC
CSAQGVLVGEQYF
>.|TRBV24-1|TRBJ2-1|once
TGTGCCACCAGTGACTCGCGGACGCGCGGGGATGAGCAGTTCTTC
CATSDSRTRGDEQFF
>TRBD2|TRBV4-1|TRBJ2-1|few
TGCGCCAGCAGCCAAAACCCGACTAGCGGGGGGGTTAGCTCCTACAATGAGCAGTTCTTC
CASSQNPTSGGVSSYNEQFF
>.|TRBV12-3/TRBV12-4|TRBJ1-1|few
TGTGCCAGCGGCCAGACGGGACGGATGAACACTGAAGCTTTCTTT
CASGQTGRMNTEAFF
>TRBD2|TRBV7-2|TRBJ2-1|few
TGTGCCAGCAAAATTAGCGGGGGGTTCTACAATGAGCAGTTCTTC
CASKISGGFYNEQFF
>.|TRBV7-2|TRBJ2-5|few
TGTGCCAGCAGCTTAGCTGGCCTAGCTTGGAGGGAGACCCAGTACTTC
CASSLAGLAWRETQYF
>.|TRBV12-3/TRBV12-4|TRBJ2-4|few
TGTGCCAGCAGTTTAGAGTTGGGCAAATGGAGCAAAAACATTCAGTACTTC
CASSLELGKWSKNIQYF
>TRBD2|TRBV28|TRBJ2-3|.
TGTGCCAGCAGTCTCCCGACTAGCGGGGGGTTCACAGATACGCAGTATTTT
CASSLPTSGGFTDTQYF
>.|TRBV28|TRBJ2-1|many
TGTGCCAGCAGTTTTAACCTAAAAAGTACAGGCCTGAGCTCCTACAATGAGCAGTTCTTC
CASSFNLKSTGLSSYNEQFF
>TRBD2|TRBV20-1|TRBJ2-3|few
TGCAGTGCCAGGGAGGGGTTTGAAGATACGCAGTATTTT
CSAREGFEDTQYF
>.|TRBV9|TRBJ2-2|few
TGTGCCAGCAGCGTACAGCCGGCTAACACCGGGGAGCTGTTTTTT
CASSVQPANTGELFF
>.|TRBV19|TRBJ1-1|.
TGTGCCAGTAGTCCGAACAGGGTGGATGGCACTGAAGCTTTCTTT
CASSPNRVDGTEAFF
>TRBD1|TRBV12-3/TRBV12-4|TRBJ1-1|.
TGTGCCAGCAGTTTAAGGGGACAGATGAACACTGAAGCTTTCTTT
CASSLRGQMNTEAFF
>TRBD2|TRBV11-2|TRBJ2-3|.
TGTGCCAGCAGCTTAGGCCTAGCGGGGTTACCTACTAGCACAGATACGCAGTATTTT
CASSLGLAGLPTSTDTQYF
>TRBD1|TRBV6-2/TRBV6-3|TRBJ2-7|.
TGTGCCAGCATGAGGGACAGCCTCTACGAGCAGTACTTC
CASMRDSLYEQYF
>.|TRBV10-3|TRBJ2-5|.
TGTGCCATCAGCGGCAGCGAAGAGACCCAGTACTTC
CAISGSEETQYF
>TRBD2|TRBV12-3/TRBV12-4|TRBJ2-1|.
TGTGCCAGCATTTGGGGGGGGGGACTCTACAATGAGCAGTTCTTC
CASIWGGGLYNEQFF
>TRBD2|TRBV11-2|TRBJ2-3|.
TGTGCCAGCAGCCCCGCGGGGGGCCAATATTCCACAGATACGCAGTATTTT
CASSPAGGQYSTDTQYF
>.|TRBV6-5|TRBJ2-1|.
TGTGCCAGCAGTTACTCGGGCAGGGGGGACAATGAGCAGTTCTTC
CASSYSGRGDNEQFF
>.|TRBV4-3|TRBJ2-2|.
TGCGCCAGCAGCCAAGTACTACTGTCCGGGGAGCTGTTTTTT
CASSQVLLSGELFF
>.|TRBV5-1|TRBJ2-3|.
TGCGCCAGCAGCTTTAGTTTCTGGGGATCCTCGACAGATACGCAGTATTTT
CASSFSFWGSSTDTQYF
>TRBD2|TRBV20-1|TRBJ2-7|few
TGCAGTGCTTTAGGAGGACTAGCCTCCTACGAGCAGTACTTC
CSALGGLASYEQYF
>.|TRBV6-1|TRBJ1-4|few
TGTGCCAGCAGTGCAACTCTGGGAGGAAAACTGTTTTTT
CASSATLGGKLFF
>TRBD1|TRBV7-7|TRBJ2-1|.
TGTGCCAGCAGCCAAACAGGGGTCAATGAGCAGTTCTTC
CASSQTGVNEQFF
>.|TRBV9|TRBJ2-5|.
TGTGCCAGCAGCGTTACAACTAGAGGAGAGACCCAGTACTTC
CASSVTTRGETQYF
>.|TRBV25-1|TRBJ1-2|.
TGTGCCAGCAGTGAGCCTCGGGAAGGCTACACCTTC
CASSEPREGYTF
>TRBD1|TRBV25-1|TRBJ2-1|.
TGTGCCAGCAGTGAGGGGACAGAAGCCTACAATGAGCAGTTCTTC
CASSEGTEAYNEQFF